The 2 T cell receptor beta chains below all came from one sample that was sequenced in a study of blood T cells in healthy people across ages. It was with a sample-barcoded 5' primer and a J-beta primer mix that a second PCR of about 6 to 12 cycles was run. Each CDR3 protein gets one entry after TCRdb re-called the 5' RACE reads with MiXCR. The table lists hundreds of thousands of distinct CDR3 sequences, under 25% of them singletons. Sequenced: blood. These receptors originate from a man in his 70s in good health.

There are a few counts of this clonotype. V and J are TRBV9 and TRBJ2-5; 9 bases are shared with TRBD2. The J call may not be correct, given that the DNA end is closer to TRBJ2-1. This CDR3 spans 15 amino acids. Germline CDR1 SGDLS, CDR2 YYNGEE. The CDR3 DNA follows: TGTGCCAGCAGTTACGCGGGAGGGGGTTACAATGAGCAGTTCTTC. Amino acids: CASSYAGGGYNEQFF.

The J gene is TRBJ2-7, the V gene TRBV20-1, with 10 positions matching TRBD1. Germline trimming cut 1 base from V and 6 bases from J; bases unmatched to any gene: 6. There are 14 residues in the CDR3. Germline lookup yields CDR1 DFQATT and CDR2 SNEGSKA (reference sequence). The CDR3 nucleotides read TGCAGTGCTAGAGGGCCGGGACAGGGGTTCGAGCAGTACTTC. Translated, it gives CSARGPGQGFEQYF.